The clone carrying this TCR beta chain was counted between two and nine times. The data were taken from a study of cytomegalovirus exposure and HLA in healthy donors. Primers: 60 Vbeta forward and 13 Jbeta reverse. Generated by immunoSEQ multiplex PCR, the TCRdb table keeps only in-frame clones and is missing some. Of over 150,000 clones listed, roughly three quarters were seen once; the top ten hold over 2.5%. CDR3 length: 16 amino acids. Per germline, CDR1 MNHEY and CDR2 SVGAGI. J was trimmed by 12 bases and V by 2 bases; bases with no gene match: 14. The chain employs TRBV6-5 and TRBJ2-1, with TRBD2 matching over 9 bases. This clonotype was obtained from a male donor in good health and CMV-seronegative. Sequencing was carried out using PBMCs. CDR3 residues: CASSYPRQRGVGGQFF. The CDR3 DNA is TGTGCCAGCAGTTACCCAAGACAGCGGGGGGTAGGGGGGCAGTTCTTC.